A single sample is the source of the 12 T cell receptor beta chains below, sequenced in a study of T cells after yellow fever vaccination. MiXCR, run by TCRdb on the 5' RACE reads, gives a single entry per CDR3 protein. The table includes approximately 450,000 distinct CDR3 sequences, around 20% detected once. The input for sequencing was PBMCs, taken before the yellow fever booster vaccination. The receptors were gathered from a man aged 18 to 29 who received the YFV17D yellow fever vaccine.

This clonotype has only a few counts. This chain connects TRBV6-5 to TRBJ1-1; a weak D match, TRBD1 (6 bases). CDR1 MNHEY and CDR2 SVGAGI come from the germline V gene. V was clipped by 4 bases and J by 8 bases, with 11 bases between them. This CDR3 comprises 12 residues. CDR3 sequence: CASSWPGQEAFF. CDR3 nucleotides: TGTGCCAGCAGTTGGCCCGGACAGGAAGCTTTCTTT.

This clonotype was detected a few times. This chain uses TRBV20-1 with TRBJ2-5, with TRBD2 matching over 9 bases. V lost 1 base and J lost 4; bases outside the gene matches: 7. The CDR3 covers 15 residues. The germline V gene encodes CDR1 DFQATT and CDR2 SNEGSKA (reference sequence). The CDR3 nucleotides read TGCAGTGCTAGAGTTCCTAGCGGGGAGGGAGAGACCCAGTACTTC. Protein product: CSARVPSGEGETQYF.

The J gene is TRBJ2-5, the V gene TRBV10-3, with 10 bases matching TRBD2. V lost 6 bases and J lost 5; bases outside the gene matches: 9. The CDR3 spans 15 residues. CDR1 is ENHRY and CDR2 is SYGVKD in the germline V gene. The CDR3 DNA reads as TGTGCCATCAGCCGGACTAGCGGCCCGCAGGAGACCCAGTACTTC. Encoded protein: CAISRTSGPQETQYF.

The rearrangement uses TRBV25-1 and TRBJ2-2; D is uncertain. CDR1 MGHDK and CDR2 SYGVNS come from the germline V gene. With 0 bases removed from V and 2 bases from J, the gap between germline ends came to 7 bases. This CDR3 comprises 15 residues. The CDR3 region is CASSEYSANTGELFF. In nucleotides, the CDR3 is TGTGCCAGCAGTGAATATTCCGCTAACACCGGGGAGCTGTTTTTT. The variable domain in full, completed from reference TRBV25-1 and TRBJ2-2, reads EADIYQTPRYLVIGTGKKITLECSQTMGHDKMYWYQQDPGMELHLIHYSYGVNSTEKGDLSSESTVSRIRTEHFPLTLESARPSHTSQYLCASSEYSANTGELFFGEGSRLTVL.

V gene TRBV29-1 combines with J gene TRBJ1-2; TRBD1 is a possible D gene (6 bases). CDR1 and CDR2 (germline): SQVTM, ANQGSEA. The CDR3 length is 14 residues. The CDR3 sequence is CRGGRPTDLYGYTF. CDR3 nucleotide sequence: TGCAGGGGGGGGCGGCCAACTGATCTCTATGGCTACACCTTC.

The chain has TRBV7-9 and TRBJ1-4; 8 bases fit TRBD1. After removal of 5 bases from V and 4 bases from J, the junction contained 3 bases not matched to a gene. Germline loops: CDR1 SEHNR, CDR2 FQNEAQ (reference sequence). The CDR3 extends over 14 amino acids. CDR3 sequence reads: CASSRDRLNEKLFF. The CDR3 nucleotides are TGTGCCAGCAGCCGGGACAGGCTTAATGAAAAACTGTTTTTT.

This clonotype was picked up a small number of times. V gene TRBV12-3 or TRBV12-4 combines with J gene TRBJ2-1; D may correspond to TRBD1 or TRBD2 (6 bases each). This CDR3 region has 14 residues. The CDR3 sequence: CATRPGAPYNEQFF. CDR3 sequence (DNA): TGTGCAACCAGGCCGGGGGCCCCCTACAATGAGCAGTTCTTC.

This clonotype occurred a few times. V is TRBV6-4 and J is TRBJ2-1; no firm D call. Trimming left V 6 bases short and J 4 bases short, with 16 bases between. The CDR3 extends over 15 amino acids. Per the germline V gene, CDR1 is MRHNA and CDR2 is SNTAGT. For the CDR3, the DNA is TGTGCCAGCAGCGCCAAGTGGGCTGCTTACAATGAGCAGTTCTTC. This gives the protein CASSAKWAAYNEQFF.

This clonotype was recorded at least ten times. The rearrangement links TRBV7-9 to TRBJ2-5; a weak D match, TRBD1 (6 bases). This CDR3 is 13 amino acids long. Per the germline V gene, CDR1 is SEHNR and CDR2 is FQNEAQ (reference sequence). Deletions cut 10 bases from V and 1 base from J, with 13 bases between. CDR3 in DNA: TGTGCCACTCACAGGGTCGGCCAAGAGACCCAGTACTTC. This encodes CATHRVGQETQYF.

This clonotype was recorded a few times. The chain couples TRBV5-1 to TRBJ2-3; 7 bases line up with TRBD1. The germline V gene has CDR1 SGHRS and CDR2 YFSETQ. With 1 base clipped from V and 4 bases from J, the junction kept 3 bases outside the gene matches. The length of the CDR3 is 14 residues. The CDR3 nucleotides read TGCGCCAGCAGCTTGACAGGGGAGTCAGATACGCAGTATTTT. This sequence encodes CASSLTGESDTQYF.

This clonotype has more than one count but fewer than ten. CDR3 amino acids: CASSQDSGQTQYF. The DNA for the CDR3 is TGTGCCAGCAGCCAAGATAGCGGGCAGACCCAGTACTTC. The V and J genes are TRBV3-1 and TRBJ2-5; 7 nucleotides line up with TRBD2. With V trimmed by 0 bases and J by 6 bases, 1 base remained unmatched. This CDR3 spans 13 amino acids. The germline CDR1 and CDR2 sequences are LGHDT and YNNKEL (reference sequence).

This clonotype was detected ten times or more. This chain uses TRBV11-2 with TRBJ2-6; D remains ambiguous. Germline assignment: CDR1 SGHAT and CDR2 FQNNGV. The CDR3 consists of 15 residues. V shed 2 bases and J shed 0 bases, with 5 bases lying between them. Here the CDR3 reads CASSLQTSGANVLTF. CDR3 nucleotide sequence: TGTGCCAGCAGCTTACAGACCTCTGGGGCCAACGTCCTGACTTTC. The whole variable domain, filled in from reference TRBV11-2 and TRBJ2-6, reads EAGVAQSPRYKIIEKRQSVAFWCNPISGHATLYWYQQILGQGPKLLIQFQNNGVVDDSQLPKDRFSAERLKGVDSTLKIQPAKLEDSAVYLCASSLQTSGANVLTFGAGSRLTVL.